The 8 T cell receptor beta chains in this list originate from one sample, sequenced in a study of Tregs in tolerant kidney transplant recipients. Sequencing used immunoSEQ multiplex PCR; TCRdb keeps in-frame clones, though not all of them. This sample lists roughly 50,000 clones; its ten largest clones have roughly 0.8%. The sequenced sample was CD4+ T cells from blood, obtained before the transplant. The receptors originated from a human donor who received a combined kidney and bone marrow transplant.

Of note for this clone: The read ends 3 residues shy of where the CDR3 ends; the end is completed using the germline J gene. The gene calls are TRBV29-1 and TRBJ2-1; perhaps TRBD2 as D (5 bases). Germline V lookup: CDR1 SQVTM, CDR2 ANQGSEA. The CDR3 extends over 14 amino acids. V lost 4 bases and J 4 bases, leaving 14 bases between the germline ends. The CDR3 bases that were read are TGCAGCGTTGTGAGGGCAAACTCGTACAATGAG. It yields the protein CSVVRANSYNE. The full-length CDR3 reads as CSVVRANSYNEQFF.

About this clone itself: The CDR3 end falls 3 residues outside the read, so it is completed with the germline J gene. The chain carries TRBV20-1 and TRBJ2-3, with 10 nucleotides matching TRBD1. Germline assignment: CDR1 DFQATT and CDR2 SNEGSKA (reference sequence). The CDR3 extends over 12 amino acids. Incomplete CDR3 DNA: TGCGGCGGGACAGGGGAGACAGATACG. This gives the protein CGGTGETDT. The whole CDR3 sequence reads CGGTGETDTQYF.

Concerning this clone itself: Read data end 3 residues before the CDR3 end; the end is taken from the germline J gene. The gene calls are TRBV7-6 and TRBJ2-5; D remains ambiguous. Trimming left V 2 bases short and J 1 base short, with 11 bases between. This CDR3 comprises 15 residues. Germline V lookup: CDR1 SGHVS, CDR2 FNYEAQ. The CDR3 reads CASSLLWAFQETQYF. Partial CDR3 DNA: TGTGCCAGCAGCTTATTATGGGCCTTCCAAGAGACC.

As to this clone: The read finishes 3 residues shy of the CDR3 end, and the germline J gene is used to complete it. V and J are TRBV19 and TRBJ2-1; 14 nucleotides align to TRBD2. V shed 4 bases and J 7 bases; nucleotides not matched to a gene: 12. This CDR3 has 18 amino acids. Germline CDR1 and CDR2: LNHDA and SQIVND (reference sequence). The CDR3 DNA, read in part, is TGTGCCAGTAGTACCCGGACTAGCGGGAGGTGGGTGGTTAATGAG. As protein: CASSTRTSGRWVVNE. The whole CDR3 reads CASSTRTSGRWVVNEQFF.

With respect to this clone: The CDR3 end is not reached by the read, which stops 3 residues before it; the germline J gene fills it in. The chain recombines TRBV7-2 with TRBJ2-5; D ambiguous. Germline V gives CDR1 SGHTA, CDR2 FQGNSA. This CDR3 contains 14 residues. Trimming took off 2 bases at V and 0 bases at J, with 7 bases between the two ends. The chain's CDR3 is CASSLSRHQETQYF. The covered CDR3 bases are TGTGCCAGCAGCTTATCTAGACACCAAGAGACC. Together with reference TRBV7-2 and TRBJ2-5, the CDR3 gives the full variable domain: GAGVSQSPSNKVTEKGKDVELRCDPISGHTALYWYRQSLGQGLEFLIYFQGNSAPDKSGLPSDRFSAERTGGSVSTLTIQRTQQEDSAVYLCASSLSRHQETQYFGPGTRLLVL.

The CDR3 DNA, read in part, is TGTGCCAGCAGCACAAAATTGCCTAACACCGGGGAG. Encoded protein: CASSTKLPNTGE. The complete CDR3 reads CASSTKLPNTGELFF. The V call is TRBV7-2, the J call TRBJ2-2; D is ambiguous. Sequencing ends 3 residues short of the CDR3 end; the germline J gene provides the rest. Looked up from germline, CDR1 is SGHTA and CDR2 is FQGNSA. The V end was cut by 5 bases, the J end by 2 bases, with 12 bases between. CDR3 length equals 15 residues.

As regards this clone: Read data end 3 residues before the CDR3 end; the end is taken from the germline J gene. The rearrangement uses TRBV6-1 and TRBJ2-5, with D perhaps TRBD1 (6 bases). CDR1 and CDR2 (germline): MNHNS, SASEGT. The CDR3 runs to 14 residues. The ends were cut back, 4 bases at V and 4 bases at J, with 13 bases in the middle. CDR3 bases read: TGTGCCAGCAGTGCCGGGGTAGGGGGAGAGACC. This sequence encodes CASSAGVGGET. The complete CDR3 protein is CASSAGVGGETQYF.

The CDR3 DNA, read in part, is TGTGCCAGCAGTTACTCTGGGGCAGTCTATGGC. Translating gives CASSYSGAVYG. The complete CDR3 sequence is CASSYSGAVYGYTF. The chain has TRBV6-2 or TRBV6-3 and TRBJ1-2, with D maybe TRBD1 (5 bases). The read finishes 3 residues shy of the CDR3 end, and the germline J gene is used to complete it. This CDR3 has 14 residues. Per germline, CDR1 MNHEY and CDR2 SVGEGT. Trimming took off 0 bases at V and 4 bases at J, with 9 bases between the two ends.